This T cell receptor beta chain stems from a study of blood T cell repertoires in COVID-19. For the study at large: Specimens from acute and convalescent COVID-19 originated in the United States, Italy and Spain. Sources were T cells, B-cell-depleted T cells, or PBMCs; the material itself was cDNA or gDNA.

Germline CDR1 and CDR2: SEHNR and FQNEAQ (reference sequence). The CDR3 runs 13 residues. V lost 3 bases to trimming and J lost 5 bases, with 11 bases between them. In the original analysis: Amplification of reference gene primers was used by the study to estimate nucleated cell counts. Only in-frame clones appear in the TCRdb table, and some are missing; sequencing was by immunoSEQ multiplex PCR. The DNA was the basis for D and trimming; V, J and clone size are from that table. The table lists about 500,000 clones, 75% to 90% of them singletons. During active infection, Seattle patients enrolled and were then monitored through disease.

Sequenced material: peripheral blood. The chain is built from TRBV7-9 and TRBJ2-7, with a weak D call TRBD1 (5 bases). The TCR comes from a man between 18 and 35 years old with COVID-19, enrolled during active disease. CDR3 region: CASSFSGNNEQYF. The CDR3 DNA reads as TGTGCCAGCAGCTTTTCAGGGAACAACGAGCAGTACTTC. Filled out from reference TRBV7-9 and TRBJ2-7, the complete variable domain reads DTGVSQNPRHKITKRGQNVTFRCDPISEHNRLYWYRQTLGQGPEFLTYFQNEAQLEKSRLLSDRFSAERPKGSFSTLEIQRTEQGDSAMYLCASSFSGNNEQYFGPGTRLTVT.